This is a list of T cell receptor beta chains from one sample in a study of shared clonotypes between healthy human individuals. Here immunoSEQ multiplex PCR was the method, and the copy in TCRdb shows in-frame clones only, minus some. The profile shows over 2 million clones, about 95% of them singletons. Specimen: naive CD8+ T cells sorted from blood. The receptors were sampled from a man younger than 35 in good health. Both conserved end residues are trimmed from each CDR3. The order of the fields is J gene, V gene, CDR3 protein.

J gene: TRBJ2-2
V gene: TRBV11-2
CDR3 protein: ASSLTLAGGFTGELF

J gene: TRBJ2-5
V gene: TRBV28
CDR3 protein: ASSKPAHQETQY

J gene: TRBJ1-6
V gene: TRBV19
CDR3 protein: ASWLGTNNSPLH

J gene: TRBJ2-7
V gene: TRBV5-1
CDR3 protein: ASSLAGPDGGDLY

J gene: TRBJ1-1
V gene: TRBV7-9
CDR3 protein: ASSLEYRDTEAF

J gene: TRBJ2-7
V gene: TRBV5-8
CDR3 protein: ASSVETWGLGEQY

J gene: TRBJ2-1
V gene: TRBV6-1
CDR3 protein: ASSETSAGGVDEQF

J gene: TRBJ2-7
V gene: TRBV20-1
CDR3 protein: SARLDYEQY

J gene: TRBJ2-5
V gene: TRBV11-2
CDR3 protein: ASSLEPGLASETQY

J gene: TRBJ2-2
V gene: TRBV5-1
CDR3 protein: ASRLGGANTGELF

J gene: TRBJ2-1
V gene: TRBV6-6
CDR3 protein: ASTRGLLGRGQF

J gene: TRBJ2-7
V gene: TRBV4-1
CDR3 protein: ASSRDGSSYEQY

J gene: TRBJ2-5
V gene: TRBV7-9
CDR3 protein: ASSPWTGETQY

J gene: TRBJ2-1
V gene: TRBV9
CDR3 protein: ASNTGALDEQF

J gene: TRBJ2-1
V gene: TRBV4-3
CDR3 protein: ASSQDLGQGYEQF

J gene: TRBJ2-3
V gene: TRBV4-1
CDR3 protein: ASSQPGQAPDTQY

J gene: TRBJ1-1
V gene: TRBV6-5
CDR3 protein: ARDADTNTEAF

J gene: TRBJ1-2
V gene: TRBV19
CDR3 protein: ASSSYDWGAHGYT

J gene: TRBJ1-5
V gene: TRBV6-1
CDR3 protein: ATDGGWEPQH

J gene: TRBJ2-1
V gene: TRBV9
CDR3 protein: ASSAGGGTSLNEQF

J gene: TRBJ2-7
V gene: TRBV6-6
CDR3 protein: ASRPGLGYEQY

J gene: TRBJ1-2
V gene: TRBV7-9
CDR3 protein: ASSIGTTNYGYT

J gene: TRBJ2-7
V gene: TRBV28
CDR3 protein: ASTPVQGYEQY

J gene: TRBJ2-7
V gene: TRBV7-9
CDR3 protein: ASSFLDRGSYEQY